This T cell receptor beta chain stems from a study of tumor-infiltrating lymphocytes in localized non-small cell lung cancer. Notes on the study in general: No T-cell fraction difference was seen between IM1 and IM2 tumors. Different pieces of the same tissue went to different assays, confounding technical variation with intratumor heterogeneity. Only some patients had TCR sequencing, depending on available tissue.

This clone was observed a few times. Its target is unknown. Only in-frame clones appear in the TCRdb table, and some are missing; sequencing was by immunoSEQ multiplex PCR. The sample holds 2,500 to 3,000 clones; roughly 50% are singletons and the top ten take about 11%. Germline V CDR1 and CDR2: MNHEY, SMNVEV (reference sequence). This CDR3 is built from 17 residues. V was clipped by 6 bases and J by 6 bases; unmatched bases: 13. Sequenced material: uninvolved lung tissue not adjacent to the tumor. This sequence joins TRBV27 and TRBJ2-2; TRBD2 matches 10 bases. This receptor was taken from a human donor with non-small cell lung cancer. In DNA, the CDR3 is TGTGCCAGCAGCCCTTTTATGCAAGCGGGAGGGTCCGGGGAGCTGTTTTTT. As protein: CASSPFMQAGGSGELFF.